One and the same sample provided the 20 T cell receptor beta chains below, sequenced in a study of blood T cells in healthy people across ages. It was with a sample-barcoded 5' primer and a J-beta primer mix that a second PCR of roughly 6 to 12 cycles was run. TCRdb recomputed calls from the 5' RACE reads with MiXCR, one row per CDR3 protein. Altogether hundreds of thousands of distinct CDR3 sequences are present, around three fifths being singletons, with the ten largest covering over 30%. The sequenced sample consisted of blood. These receptors came from a man in his sixties in good health.

The chain carries TRBV10-3 and TRBJ1-2; D perhaps matches TRBD1 (5 bases). The CDR3 spans 13 residues. V was cut by 6 bases and J by 4 bases, with 12 bases left in between. CDR1 is ENHRY, CDR2 SYGVKD, per germline. The CDR3 reads CAIRTTGTYGYTF. The CDR3, as DNA: TGTGCCATCAGGACGACCGGGACCTATGGCTACACCTTC.

This clonotype was observed a handful of times. DNA for the CDR3: TGTGCCAGCAGCCAGACGACCGGAGAGGAGACCCAGTACTTC. It specifies CASSQTTGEETQYF. The gene calls are TRBV5-5 and TRBJ2-5; D is undetermined. Germline V lookup: CDR1 SGHKS, CDR2 YYEKEE (reference sequence). Trimming removed 4 bases from V and 5 bases from J, with 15 bases in between. This CDR3 contains 14 residues.

This clonotype was picked up a small number of times. The chain employs TRBV12-3 or TRBV12-4 and TRBJ2-3; tentative D call: TRBD2 (6 bases). Trimming removed 1 base at V and 1 base at J, with 9 bases between. The CDR3 sequence is 15 residues long. The CDR3 DNA follows: TGTGCCAGCAGTTTAGTGACGGGGGGCACAGATACGCAGTATTTT. It translates to CASSLVTGGTDTQYF.

V gene TRBV27 combines with J gene TRBJ1-5; D perhaps matches TRBD1 (5 bases). Germline V gene lookup returns CDR1 MNHEY and CDR2 SMNVEV (reference sequence). Trimming removed 0 bases at V and 6 bases at J, with 12 bases between. The CDR3 spans 15 residues. CDR3 in DNA: TGTGCCAGCAGTTTATCGGGGGGGTTCAGTCAGCCCCAGCATTTT. This codes for CASSLSGGFSQPQHF.

The table lists this clonotype with a few counts. The rearrangement uses TRBV12-3 or TRBV12-4 and TRBJ2-5, with unresolved D. Trimming removed 4 bases from V and 7 bases from J, with 16 bases in between. This CDR3 has 14 residues. The CDR3 is CASSSLGGAVTQYF. CDR3 DNA: TGTGCCAGCAGTTCCCTCGGCGGCGCGGTGACCCAGTACTTC.

This clonotype was detected only once. The chain employs TRBV6-1 and TRBJ2-7; TRBD1 or TRBD2 may be the D gene (5 bases each). Deletions cut 7 bases from V and 0 bases from J, with 19 bases between. The germline CDR1 and CDR2 sequences are MNHNS and SASEGT. The CDR3 extends over 16 amino acids. CDR3 region: CASKLGSEGLSYEQYF. CDR3 nucleotides: TGTGCCAGCAAACTCGGTAGCGAGGGGCTCTCCTACGAGCAGTACTTC.

The J gene is TRBJ2-5, the V gene TRBV20-1, with 9 bases identical to TRBD2. Germline CDR1 reads DFQATT; CDR2 reads SNEGSKA (reference sequence). The CDR3 contains 14 residues. V trimming: 6 bases; J trimming: 5 bases; junction bases outside the gene matches: 10. CDR3 coding DNA: TGCAGTGCGAGTAGCGGGGGAACTCGGGAGACCCAGTACTTC. Residues: CSASSGGTRETQYF.

V is TRBV9 and J is TRBJ2-5; 7 bases fit TRBD1. Germline CDR1 reads SGDLS; CDR2 reads YYNGEE. This CDR3 spans 15 amino acids. The trim removed 0 bases at V and 0 bases at J, leaving 2 bases unmatched. CDR3 sequence: CASSVEGAYQETQYF. CDR3 DNA sequence: TGTGCCAGCAGCGTAGAGGGGGCCTACCAAGAGACCCAGTACTTC.

This clonotype came up a few times. The chain uses TRBV2 and TRBJ2-5; tentatively, D is TRBD1 (5 bases). Germline V lookup: CDR1 SNHLY, CDR2 FYNNEI. The ends were cut back, 7 bases at V and 1 base at J, with 10 bases in the middle. This CDR3 comprises 13 residues. The CDR3 reads CASNRRVQETQYF. CDR3 in DNA: TGTGCCAGCAACCGCAGGGTCCAAGAGACCCAGTACTTC.

The chain combines TRBV5-6 with TRBJ2-3, with TRBD1 matching 10 bases. The V and J ends lost 4 bases and 5 bases, in that order; junction bases with no gene match: 10. Germline V CDR1 and CDR2: SGHDT, YYEEEE. The CDR3 extends over 16 amino acids. Here the CDR3 DNA reads TGTGCCAGCAGCAACACCGGGACAGGGGAGGGAGATACGCAGTATTTT. Translation gives CASSNTGTGEGDTQYF.

The chain uses TRBV3-1 and TRBJ2-1; 8 bases are a match to TRBD2. Trimming at V came to 1 base and at J to 2 bases, leaving 4 bases not matched to a gene. The CDR3 totals 16 residues. Germline assignment: CDR1 LGHDT and CDR2 YNNKEL (reference sequence). As DNA, the CDR3 is TGTGCCAGCAGCCAAGTAGGGCGGGGGGCCTACAATGAGCAGTTCTTC. Translation: CASSQVGRGAYNEQFF.

Points on this clonotype: One end of the junction is discordant with germline, which a read error may explain. V and J are TRBV11-2 and TRBJ2-5; 7 positions agree with TRBD2. Looked up from germline, CDR1 is SGHAT and CDR2 is FQNNGV. This CDR3 is 15 amino acids long. The CDR3 protein is CASSRTSIGRGTQYF. The CDR3 DNA sequence: TGTGCTAGCAGCCGGACTAGTATTGGGAGAGGGACCCAGTACTTC.

This chain links TRBV10-3 with TRBJ2-1, with D unclear. The germline V and J ends were trimmed by 10 bases and 6 bases, with 10 bases remaining between them. The CDR3 is 11 amino acids. The germline V gene has CDR1 ENHRY and CDR2 SYGVKD. CDR3 region: CATKRSNEQFF. The CDR3 DNA is TGTGCCACTAAACGAAGCAATGAGCAGTTCTTC.

The V call is TRBV3-1, the J call TRBJ1-4, with 8 bases lining up with TRBD1. Per the germline V gene, CDR1 is LGHDT and CDR2 is YNNKEL (reference sequence). V lost 4 bases and J lost 3; bases outside the gene matches: 7. This CDR3 is 16 amino acids long. DNA for the CDR3: TGTGCCAGCAGCCCTCGACAGGGGTGGGCTAATGAAAAACTGTTTTTT. It specifies CASSPRQGWANEKLFF.

This clonotype was observed a handful of times. The rearrangement uses TRBV12-3 or TRBV12-4 and TRBJ1-2; 8 nucleotides agree with TRBD1. After removal of 5 bases from V and 6 bases from J, the junction contained 20 bases not matched to a gene. The CDR3 contains 18 residues. CDR3 loop: CASSPYHPTGTGHHGYTF. The CDR3 nucleotides read TGTGCCAGCAGTCCCTATCATCCCACCGGGACAGGTCACCATGGCTACACCTTC.

This clonotype was detected once. The chain employs TRBV20-1 and TRBJ2-2; TRBD1 might be the D (7 bases). The germline V and J ends were trimmed by 1 base and 4 bases, with 10 bases remaining between them. The CDR3 consists of 14 residues. Germline V gene data show CDR1 as DFQATT and CDR2 as SNEGSKA (reference sequence). The CDR3 DNA is TGCAGTGCTAGAGTCCAGGGGGGCACCGGGGAGCTGTTTTTT. Encoded protein: CSARVQGGTGELFF.

This clonotype was recorded a few times. Written as DNA, the CDR3 is TGCAGCGTCGTGGACAGTACCTACGAGCAGTACTTC. Amino acid sequence: CSVVDSTYEQYF. The chain uses TRBV29-1 and TRBJ2-7; a possible D gene is TRBD1 (6 bases). V lost 6 bases, J lost 2 bases, and 11 bases lay in between. This CDR3 has 12 residues. Germline assignment: CDR1 SQVTM and CDR2 ANQGSEA.

V is TRBV9 and J is TRBJ2-6; D is perhaps TRBD1 or TRBD2 (5 bases each). Trimming left V 6 bases short and J 0 bases short, with 13 bases between. This CDR3 is built from 16 residues. The germline CDR1 and CDR2 sequences are SGDLS and YYNGEE. Here the CDR3 DNA reads TGTGCCAGCATGGAGGACGGGGCCTCTGGGGCCAACGTCCTGACTTTC. Its translation is CASMEDGASGANVLTF.

CDR3 nucleotides: TGTGCCAGCAGTTTAGGAGGGCTGACTCACAATGAGCAGTTCTTC. Translated, it gives CASSLGGLTHNEQFF. The chain uses TRBV12-3 or TRBV12-4 and TRBJ2-1, with D tentatively TRBD2 (5 bases). The CDR3 covers 15 residues. Trimming took off 1 base at V and 5 bases at J, with 12 bases between the two ends.

Of note for this clonotype: This may arise from a read error, as a much more abundant clone is one base away. Here the CDR3 reads CASIWGETQYF. CDR3 nucleotide sequence: TGTGCCAGCATTTGGGGGGAGACCCAGTACTTC. The gene calls are TRBV27 and TRBJ2-5; D may correspond to TRBD1 or TRBD2 (5 bases each). There are 11 residues in the CDR3. In germline, CDR1 is MNHEY, CDR2 SMNVEV (reference sequence). Deletions cut 7 bases from V and 5 bases from J, with 8 bases between.